This T cell receptor (beta chain) was sequenced in a study of blood T cell repertoires in COVID-19. This CDR3 spans 14 amino acids. The germline CDR1 and CDR2 sequences are MNHEY and SVGAGI. V trimming: 6 bases; J trimming: 14 bases; junction bases outside the gene matches: 12. Enrolled through a virtual design, the participants were between roughly 18 and 100 years of age and came from approximately 25 US areas. Participants' reported clinical history set cohort assignment. TCRdb's table, derived via immunoSEQ multiplex PCR, lists solely in-frame clones and lacks some. Among some 490,000 clones, less than 90% were seen once, and the ten largest hold just over 8%.

V usage is TRBV6-5 and J usage is TRBJ1-4; 10 positions agree with TRBD1. What was sequenced was PBMCs or T cells enriched from blood (not recorded which). The TCR sequence derives from a woman between 55 and 75 years old who had recovered from COVID-19. The CDR3 here is CASSKGQGTTFLFF. CDR3 DNA sequence: TGTGCCAGCAGCAAGGGACAGGGGACCACATTTCTGTTTTTT.